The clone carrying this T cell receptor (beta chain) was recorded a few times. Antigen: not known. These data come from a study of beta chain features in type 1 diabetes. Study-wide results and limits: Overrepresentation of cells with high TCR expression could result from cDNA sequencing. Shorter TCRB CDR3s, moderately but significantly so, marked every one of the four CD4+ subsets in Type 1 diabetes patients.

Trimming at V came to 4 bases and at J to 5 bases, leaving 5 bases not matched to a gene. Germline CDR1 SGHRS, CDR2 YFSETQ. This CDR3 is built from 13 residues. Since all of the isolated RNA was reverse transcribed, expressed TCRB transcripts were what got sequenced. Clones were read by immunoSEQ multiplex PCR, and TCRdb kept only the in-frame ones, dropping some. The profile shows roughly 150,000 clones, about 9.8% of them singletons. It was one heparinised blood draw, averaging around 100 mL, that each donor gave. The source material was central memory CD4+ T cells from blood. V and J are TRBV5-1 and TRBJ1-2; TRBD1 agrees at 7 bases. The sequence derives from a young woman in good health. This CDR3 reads CASSREGAYGYTF. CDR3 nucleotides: TGCGCCAGCAGCCGAGAGGGGGCGTATGGCTACACCTTC.